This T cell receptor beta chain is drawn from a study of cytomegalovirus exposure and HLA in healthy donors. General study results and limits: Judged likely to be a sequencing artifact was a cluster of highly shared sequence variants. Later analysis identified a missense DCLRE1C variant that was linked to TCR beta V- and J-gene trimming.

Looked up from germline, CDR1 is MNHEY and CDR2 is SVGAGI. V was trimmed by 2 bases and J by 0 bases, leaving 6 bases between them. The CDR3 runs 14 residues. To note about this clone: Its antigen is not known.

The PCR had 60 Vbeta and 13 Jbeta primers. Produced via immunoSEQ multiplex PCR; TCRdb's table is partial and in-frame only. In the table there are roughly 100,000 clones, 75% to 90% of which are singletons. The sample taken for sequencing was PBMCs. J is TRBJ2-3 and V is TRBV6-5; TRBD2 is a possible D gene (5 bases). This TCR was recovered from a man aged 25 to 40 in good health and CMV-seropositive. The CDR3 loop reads CASSYPGSTDTQYF. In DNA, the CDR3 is TGTGCCAGCAGTTACCCGGGGAGCACAGATACGCAGTATTTT.